This TCR beta chain is from a study of T cells after yellow fever vaccination. Study-wide points: The secondary response was weaker, and its peak arrived faster, on day 5 versus 15.

This clonotype occurred a few times. Its antigen is still unknown. Synthesis of TCR cDNA relied on 5'RACE template switching, which attached a universal primer site and UMIs. TCRdb re-analysed the 5' RACE reads in MiXCR, keeping a single row per CDR3 protein. The sample holds some 300,000 distinct CDR3 sequences, 8.7% seen once. The germline CDR1 and CDR2 sequences are SEHNR and FQNEAQ (reference sequence). With V trimmed by 9 bases and J by 1 base, 4 bases remained unmatched. This CDR3 spans 13 amino acids. This chain connects TRBV7-9 to TRBJ1-1, with 8 bases fitting TRBD1. Sequencing used CD4+ T cells sorted from PBMCs, obtained 5 days after the yellow fever booster vaccination. The clonotype was recovered from a young man who received the YFV17D yellow fever vaccine. The CDR3 protein is CASTGQANTEAFF. In nucleotides, the CDR3 is TGTGCCAGTACGGGACAGGCGAACACTGAAGCTTTCTTT.